This T cell receptor beta chain is from a study of human T cells and chemical hapten exposure (dated by TCRdb to the early 2020s). A note on the overall study: For sensitization, 2% DPC in acetone was applied to a roughly 2 cm by roughly 2 cm area of upper inner arm skin. Throughout the roughly 26-week study period, patients were also given weekly therapeutic DPC doses on the scalp. Patch testing was performed on the upper back with Finn chambers containing 0.01% DPC, and the patch tests were scored after 6 days according to International Contact Dermatitis Research Group standards. Alopecia areata with under or over 50% scalp involvement, alopecia totalis and alopecia universalis were represented in the patient cohort, which was mostly female. Libraries were pooled for sequencing, and per-sample TCR yields varied mainly because of small differences in library volumes within the pool. The study tracked peripheral blood TCR repertoire changes in vivo during primary and secondary sensitization to the hapten diphenylcyclopropenone (DPC) in alopecia patients. Blood was sampled from patients pre-sensitization (week 0) and at 2, 6 and about 24 weeks after DPC sensitization. For TCR sequencing, blood came from some 31 alopecia patients at anywhere from one to four time points (pre-sensitization, 2, 6 and 24 weeks). What the work shows at the level of the full study, not this receptor alone: After repeated subsampling, the strength of the expansion versus patch-test correlation and the threshold at which it became significant changed. Patch test score correlated positively with the number of PT1 expanded TCRs, reaching significance at thresholds 8, 16 and 32 but not at 4. Because all patients had alopecia, a presumed autoimmune disease, the immune response of the patients might differ from that of healthy individuals. No change with DPC sensitization was found in the number of TCRs above 1 in 1000 frequency, and no evidence of global repertoire structure alterations was found. Compared with pre-sensitization or healthy control sets, expanded TCRs formed significantly more large CDR3 similarity clusters, which is consistent with antigen-driven responses.

What this sample's time point label stands for: pre-sensitization, week 0. Sample treatment or condition, as interpreted from the label and publication: therapeutic diphenylcyclopropenone sensitization with weekly scalp DPC. Blood at each patch-test visit was drawn before the patch test was applied. Patients were considered eligible if aged 18 to 70, diagnosed with alopecia and deemed suitable for DPC therapy, and patients were excluded if pregnant. Total RNA was extracted from unfractionated whole blood collected in Tempus Blood RNA tubes. Receptor amplification or capture employed RACE. The sequencer listed for this sample is NextSeq 500. During library preparation, unique molecular identifiers were attached to individual cDNA molecules so that TCRs could be counted quantitatively and reproducibly. From each blood RNA sample, both TCR alpha and TCR beta chains were sequenced. From the authors' description of their analysis: A median of roughly 100,000 TCRs per sample was observed, with a range of roughly 23,224 to 700,000. The Decombinator software suite was used to annotate V, J and CDR3 in the TCR reads. Every sample was subsampled to the same number of TCRs (28,000) for the PS versus PT1 abundance plots. TCRs were defined as expanded if absent before sensitization and observed at least eight times at the 2-week time point. TCRdb passed the public sequencing reads through fastp at Q25 and MiXCR, retaining productive beta sequences. Records with the same CDR3 protein are collapsed into one entry carrying the most frequent genes and DNA. The V and J calls reflect TCRdb's pipeline rather than the authors' work. This sample comprises a few hundred thousand distinct CDR3 sequences, over 5% of them detected only once. The ten largest clonotypes hold around 8% of the sample.

In the germline V gene (reference sequence), CDR1 corresponds to DFQATT and CDR2 to SNEGSKA. Deletion took 8 bases off V and 7 bases off J, with a span of 15 bases between the germline ends. The CDR3 contains 13 residues, cysteine and phenylalanine counted. Solely the CDR3 DNA is kept, with 39 bases framed from the first base. As concerns this clonotype: The antigen this receptor binds is unknown. Per-nucleotide qualities are absent, and no much larger clonotype sits a single base away.

The V and J genes are TRBV20-1 and TRBJ1-6; the best D guess is TRBD1, with 5 bases matching. Sequenced material: whole blood, taken in connection with sensitization to the hapten diphenylcyclopropenone (DPC). The TCR comes from a woman in her late teens or twenties with alopecia areata. Some clones in this sample may be carry-over from other donors' samples. CDR3 reads: CSIAGTENSPLHF. The nucleotides are TGCAGTATTGCCGGGACTGAAAATTCACCCCTCCACTTT.